What follows are 27 T cell receptor beta chains derived from one specimen sequenced in a study of tumor and adjacent non-tumor tissue in lung cancer. Three rounds of nested PCR, following a modified ARM-PCR protocol, produced the TCRbeta library. TCRdb re-derived calls from the multiplex PCR reads in MiXCR, one entry per CDR3 protein. The sample includes 40,000 to 60,000 distinct CDR3 sequences, 55% to 65% of them seen just once. This sample's RNA came from whole unsorted tissue. Distant lung tissue was collected more than 3 cm away from the tumor edge. Sequenced: distant non-tumor lung tissue. Receptors were obtained from a woman in her sixties or seventies with non-small cell lung cancer.

Worth noting for this clonotype: A junction end diverges from the germline sequence, so it may reflect a read error. The rearrangement uses TRBV6-5 and TRBJ2-1, with 9 bases that match TRBD2. The V gene's germline CDR1 is MNHEY and CDR2 SVGAGI. This CDR3 contains 15 residues. Here the CDR3 DNA reads TGTGCCTGTTCTTACAGCGGGGGGAGATACAATGAGCAGTGCTTC. This codes for CACSYSGGRYNEQCF.

A note on this clonotype: This CDR3 is missing its conserved last phenylalanine or tryptophan, likely due to a read error. It is unclear where the CDR3 begins or ends on the DNA, so no DNA is shown, and the CDR3 is as TCRdb lists it. J is TRBJ2-3 and V is TRBV28; TRBD1, the table's D call, lacks a check against the DNA. The CDR3 sequence runs 15 residues, both termini included. CDR1 and CDR2 from the germline V gene are MDHEN and SYDVKM. CDR3: CASRAEDRTTDTQYL.

This clonotype was counted ten times or more. V and J are TRBV4-2 and TRBJ1-5; 9 bases fit TRBD1. The CDR3 sequence is 14 residues long. V trimming: 3 bases; J trimming: 6 bases; junction bases outside the gene matches: 3. Germline values: CDR1 LGHNA, CDR2 YNFKEQ. CDR3 sequence: CASSHTGGGQPQHF. The CDR3 nucleotides read TGTGCCAGCAGCCACACAGGGGGCGGTCAGCCCCAGCATTTT.

About this clonotype itself: Likely a read error: the CDR3 ends without its conserved phenylalanine or tryptophan. The V call is TRBV4-2, the J call TRBJ2-2; D uncertain. CDR3 length: 16 residues. Per germline, CDR1 LGHNA and CDR2 YNFKEQ. Trimming cost V 3 bases and J 0 bases, with 11 bases left between them. The CDR3 DNA reads TGTGCCAGCAGCCAGGATTGGGCCTCGAACACCGGGGAGCTGTTTATT. This gives the protein CASSQDWASNTGELFI.

This clonotype has ten or more counts. This sequence joins TRBV20-1 and TRBJ2-7; 10 nucleotides agree with TRBD2. The CDR3 contains 16 residues. Per germline, CDR1 DFQATT and CDR2 SNEGSKA (reference sequence). V was clipped by 7 bases and J by 0 bases; unmatched bases: 12. CDR3 amino acids: CSVRPGTSVNSYEQYF. In nucleotides, the CDR3 is TGCAGTGTTCGGCCCGGGACTAGCGTTAACTCCTACGAGCAGTACTTC.

A note on this clonotype: The junction and the germline gene differ at one end; a read error may be behind it. The CDR3 coding sequence is TGCAGCGTCGAAGTCCCAAGTTACAAGCAGTACTTC. It specifies CSVEVPSYKQYF. The V call is TRBV29-1, the J call TRBJ2-7; no firm D call. The CDR3 contains 12 residues. Per germline, CDR1 SQVTM and CDR2 ANQGSEA.

This clonotype was recorded once. At one of its ends the junction is not consistent with the germline gene, which may arise from a read error. This chain links TRBV11-1 with TRBJ2-7; D gene unclear. The germline gives CDR1 SGHAT, CDR2 FQDESV (reference sequence). This CDR3 spans 14 amino acids. The CDR3 is CSSSFEAGRYEQYF. In nucleotides, the CDR3 is TGTTCCAGTAGCTTCGAAGCTGGTCGGTACGAGCAGTACTTC. The whole variable domain, filled in from reference TRBV11-1 and TRBJ2-7, reads EAEVAQSPRYKITEKSQAVAFWCDPISGHATLYWYRQILGQGPELLVQFQDESVVDDSQLPKDRFSAERLKGVDSTLKIQPAELGDSAMYLCSSSFEAGRYEQYFGPGTRLTVT.

Remarks on this clonotype: A much larger clone differs by one base, so this may be a read error. The CDR3, as DNA: TGCGCCAGCAGCTTAGAGGCGACAGGGAACGGGGAGACCCAGTACTTC. Its protein product is CASSLEATGNGETQYF. The V gene is TRBV5-1, the J gene TRBJ2-5; 7 bases line up with TRBD1. This CDR3 contains 16 residues. Germline V gene sequence: CDR1 SGHRS, CDR2 YFSETQ. Germline trimming cut 2 bases from V and 5 bases from J; bases unmatched to any gene: 12. Full variable domain (rest looked up from reference TRBV5-1 and TRBJ2-5): KAGVTQTPRYLIKTRGQQVTLSCSPISGHRSVSWYQQTPGQGLQFLFEYFSETQRNKGNFPGRFSGRQFSNSRSEMNVSTLELGDSALYLCASSLEATGNGETQYFGPGTRLLVL.

This clonotype came up many times. This chain links TRBV24-1 with TRBJ2-1; 12 bases match TRBD2. The V gene end was trimmed by 0 bases and the J gene end by 8 bases; junction bases not matched to a gene: 10. The CDR3 contains 18 residues. Germline V gene sequence: CDR1 KGHDR, CDR2 SFDVKD. The CDR3 DNA follows: TGTGCCACCAGTGATTTGCCCTATGCTAGCGGGAGGGCCGATGAGCAGTTCTTC. Protein sequence: CATSDLPYASGRADEQFF.

Notes on this clonotype: A read error is possible here, since a much larger clone lies one base away. This likely comes from a read error, as the CDR3 has no conserved phenylalanine or tryptophan at its end. The V gene is TRBV5-8, the J gene TRBJ2-1, with 10 bases identical to TRBD2. Germline V gene sequence: CDR1 SGHTS, CDR2 YDEGEE. The CDR3 sequence is 15 residues long. V shed 4 bases, J shed 8 bases, and the junction held 9 bases outside the gene matches. The CDR3: CASSPPLAGRDEQFL. CDR3 coding DNA: TGTGCCAGCAGCCCCCCACTAGCGGGAAGGGATGAGCAGTTCTTA.

This clonotype was seen repeatedly, ten times or more. The chain is built from TRBV5-1 and TRBJ2-1; D is unclear. This CDR3 contains 11 residues. Trimming removed 4 bases from V and 10 bases from J, with 9 bases in between. The V gene's germline CDR1 is SGHRS and CDR2 YFSETQ. The CDR3 region has the DNA TGCGCCAGCAGCACGGCTCAGGAGCAGTTCTTC. Translation gives CASSTAQEQFF.

This clonotype appeared a single time. This chain connects TRBV11-2 to TRBJ2-5, with D perhaps matching TRBD2 (5 bases). Per germline, CDR1 SGHAT and CDR2 FQNNGV. The length of the CDR3 is 14 residues. The CDR3 loop reads CARSPRTEQETQYF. Written as DNA, the CDR3 is TGTGCTAGGAGCCCCCGGACTGAACAAGAGACCCAGTACTTC.

The sample holds many counts of this clonotype. The V call is TRBV5-4, the J call TRBJ2-2; D gene uncertain. Germline V gene data show CDR1 as SGHNT and CDR2 as YYREEE (reference sequence). Trimming left V 4 bases short and J 1 base short, with 11 bases between. The CDR3 loop spans 15 amino acids. CDR3 loop: CASSLRRKNTGELFF. CDR3 DNA: TGTGCCAGCAGCCTAAGACGGAAGAACACCGGGGAGCTGTTTTTT.

This clonotype showed up many times. The chain couples TRBV29-1 to TRBJ2-1; TRBD1 aligns across 7 bases. This CDR3 comprises 14 residues. Germline-derived CDR1 and CDR2 are SQVTM and ANQGSEA. The V and J ends lost 4 bases and 4 bases, in that order; junction bases with no gene match: 7. This CDR3 reads CSVADRRRYNEQFF. The CDR3 DNA is TGCAGCGTTGCGGACAGGCGACGTTACAATGAGCAGTTCTTC.

This chain joins TRBV29-1 and TRBJ1-5, with D possibly matching TRBD1 (6 bases). The J call is doubtful: the DNA matches TRBJ2-3 better. Germline V gene data show CDR1 as SQVTM and CDR2 as ANQGSEA. There are 12 residues in the CDR3. The DNA for the CDR3 is TGCAGCGCCTCTGGTGGGGACAATCCCCAGTATTTT. This gives the protein CSASGGDNPQYF.

With regard to this clonotype: The CDR3 carries no conserved terminal phenylalanine or tryptophan, so it likely arises from a read error. The V gene is TRBV29-1, the J gene TRBJ2-1, with D tentatively TRBD2 (6 bases). The length of the CDR3 is 12 residues. Germline CDR1 SQVTM, CDR2 ANQGSEA. V shed 3 bases and J shed 9 bases, with 12 bases lying between them. DNA of the CDR3: TGCAGCGTTGAGTTGGGCGGGGCTGAGCAGTTCTTA. Its protein is CSVELGGAEQFL.

This clonotype has only one observation. A read error is likely, as this CDR3 ends without the conserved phenylalanine or tryptophan. This chain uses TRBV5-4 with TRBJ2-2, with TRBD1 matching over 7 bases. CDR3 length equals 16 residues. In germline, CDR1 is SGHNT, CDR2 YYREEE (reference sequence). As DNA, the CDR3 is TGTGCCAGCAGCCCAGGACGAGGGGGCGACACCGGGGAACTGTTTTTA. Protein: CASSPGRGGDTGELFL.

The gene calls are TRBV5-1 and TRBJ2-7; 9 nucleotides line up with TRBD2. There are 16 residues in the CDR3. With V trimmed by 1 base and J by 4 bases, 9 bases remained unmatched. Germline-derived CDR1 and CDR2 are SGHRS and YFSETQ. The CDR3 sequence: CASSLPSSGDVYEQYF. For the CDR3, the DNA is TGCGCCAGCAGCTTGCCCTCTAGCGGGGACGTGTACGAGCAGTACTTC. The full variable domain, completed using reference TRBV5-1 and TRBJ2-7, is KAGVTQTPRYLIKTRGQQVTLSCSPISGHRSVSWYQQTPGQGLQFLFEYFSETQRNKGNFPGRFSGRQFSNSRSEMNVSTLELGDSALYLCASSLPSSGDVYEQYFGPGTRLTVT.

Comment on this clonotype: The junction shows a germline mismatch at one end, possibly a read error. This sequence joins TRBV6-2 or TRBV6-3 and TRBJ2-1; possible D gene TRBD2, 6 bases. In germline, CDR1 is MNHEY, CDR2 SVGEGT. The CDR3 extends over 17 amino acids. The CDR3 DNA reads TGTGCAAGCAGTTATACTAGGGTGGGAGGCCCCTACAATGAGCAGTTCTTC. It codes for CASSYTRVGGPYNEQFF.

Note on this clonotype: Since a much larger clone is just one base distant, this may be a read error. V gene TRBV14 combines with J gene TRBJ1-1; no clear D. In germline, CDR1 is SGHDN, CDR2 FVKESK. The CDR3 extends over 12 amino acids. V dropped 4 bases and J dropped 4 bases, with 7 bases sitting between them. The CDR3 is CASSPMSTEAFF. The CDR3 coding sequence is TGTGCCAGCAGCCCCATGAGCACTGAAGCTTTCTTT.

In its sample, this clonotype was seen many times. The gene calls are TRBV7-9 and TRBJ2-7; possible D gene TRBD2, 7 bases. Germline V gene lookup returns CDR1 SEHNR and CDR2 FQNEAQ (reference sequence). The CDR3 extends over 15 amino acids. With 6 bases removed from V and 4 bases from J, the gap between germline ends came to 19 bases. CDR3 in amino acids: CASRQSGTSPYEQYF. Here the CDR3 DNA reads TGTGCCAGCAGACAAAGCGGGACAAGTCCTTACGAGCAGTACTTC.

Comments on this clonotype: A read error may explain this, as a much larger clone is one base away. V is TRBV20-1 and J is TRBJ2-1; D is perhaps TRBD2 (5 bases). CDR3 size: 13 residues. Trimming stripped 6 bases from V and 4 bases from J, with 13 bases between. Germline CDR1 reads DFQATT; CDR2 reads SNEGSKA (reference sequence). In nucleotides, the CDR3 is TGCAGTGCAAACTTAGCGTGGTACAATGAGCAGTTCTTC. This codes for CSANLAWYNEQFF.

Points on this clonotype: This may stem from a read error, because a much larger clone lies one nucleotide away. This chain uses TRBV28 with TRBJ2-3; 9 bases line up with TRBD2. J was trimmed by 4 bases and V by 3 bases; bases with no gene match: 5. Germline CDR1 MDHEN, CDR2 SYDVKM. The CDR3 length is 15 residues. Here the CDR3 reads CASSFGSGGSDTQYF. The CDR3, as DNA: TGTGCCAGCAGTTTTGGTAGCGGGGGCTCAGATACGCAGTATTTT.

Only a few counts were recorded for this clonotype. The gene calls are TRBV30 and TRBJ2-4; D is unclear. The CDR3 runs to 17 residues. From germline, CDR1 is GTSNPN and CDR2 SVGIG (reference sequence). Trimming pared 0 bases from V and 7 bases from J, leaving 22 bases between. The CDR3 DNA is TGTGCCTGGAGTGTGGGGTATCCCCAAGGCGCAATGAACATTCAGTACTTC. Protein: CAWSVGYPQGAMNIQYF.

Turning to this clonotype: It is likely a read error, because the conserved phenylalanine at the end of the CDR3 is missing. The chain has TRBV10-1 and TRBJ2-5; D may match TRBD1 or TRBD2 (5 bases each). CDR3 length: 16 amino acids. The germline V gene has CDR1 WNHNN and CDR2 SYGVQD (reference sequence). The V gene lost 4 bases and the J gene lost 5 bases, with 20 bases spanning the gap. The CDR3 DNA follows: TGCGCCAGCAGTGGGGCGTCGGGACCCAGAGCGGAGACCCAGTACTCC. Translating gives CASSGASGPRAETQYS.

By proportion, this clonotype is medium-sized. The chain recombines TRBV29-1 with TRBJ2-5; 12 bases are a match to TRBD2. Germline CDR1 is SQVTM and CDR2 is ANQGSEA. V lost 3 bases, J lost 1 base, and 3 bases stayed unmatched. The CDR3 runs 15 residues. The CDR3 nucleotides are TGCAGCGTTGACGGGACTAGCGGGTCCCAAGAGACCCAGTACTTC. Protein product: CSVDGTSGSQETQYF.

Only one count was recorded for this clonotype. A read error may account for a junction end that differs from germline. The rearrangement links TRBV20-1 to TRBJ2-4; D uncertain. The CDR3 extends over 14 amino acids. From germline, CDR1 is DFQATT and CDR2 SNEGSKA (reference sequence). In DNA, the CDR3 is TGCAGTGGAACGCCCGGCACTAAAGGCGGCATTAAGTACTTC. Encoded protein: CSGTPGTKGGIKYF.